What follows describes a single T cell receptor (beta chain). Its antigen is currently unknown. The sample is drawn from a study of cytomegalovirus exposure and HLA in healthy donors. Overall study: Early released data had 65 million to 100 million unique TCRs, all coming from HLA-typed donors. Study results and limitations: The authors enumerated under 200 TCR beta chains as linked to cytomegalovirus. Versus the roughly 700-donor mean, an Asian-associated ancestry cluster reportedly showed fewer N-insertions in a later analysis.

CDR1 LGHNA and CDR2 YNFKEQ come from the germline V gene. Losses at the gene ends were 3 bases for V and 3 bases for J; bases not matched to a gene: 5. The CDR3 runs 15 residues. The PCR had 60 Vbeta and 13 Jbeta primers. TCRdb's copy holds only in-frame clones and misses some; the assay was immunoSEQ multiplex PCR. The sample has 150,000 or so clones, 82% seen once. The specimen sequenced was PBMCs. This chain connects TRBV4-2 to TRBJ2-7, with 10 bases identical to TRBD2. This TCR derives from a woman between 45 and 60 years old in good health and CMV-seropositive. CDR3 protein: CASSQLAGAHYEQYF. The CDR3 coding sequence is TGTGCCAGCAGCCAGCTAGCGGGGGCCCACTACGAGCAGTACTTC.